Reported below is one TCR beta chain. Antigen: not known. The sample originates from a study of identical twins. Study-wide points: Less excess twin sharing appeared in beta out-of-frame sequences.

This CDR3 contains 14 residues. J gave up 6 bases and V 3 bases, and 8 bases lay outside the gene matches. Germline CDR1 DFQATT, CDR2 SNEGSKA (reference sequence). TCRdb itself ran the 5' RACE reads through MiXCR, one entry per CDR3 protein. The data hold hundreds of thousands of distinct CDR3 sequences, with around 24% observed a single time. These same records also appear under a second study, on T cells expressing NK-cell markers.

The source of this sequence is a woman aged 18-35 years in good health. Sequencing was done on a sample of CD4+ T cells sorted from blood. This chain connects TRBV20-1 to TRBJ2-3; 8 bases are shared with TRBD2. The CDR3 bases are TGCAGTGCTAGTGGTGCGGGGGGCCCCGATACGCAGTATTTT. It is translated as CSASGAGGPDTQYF.